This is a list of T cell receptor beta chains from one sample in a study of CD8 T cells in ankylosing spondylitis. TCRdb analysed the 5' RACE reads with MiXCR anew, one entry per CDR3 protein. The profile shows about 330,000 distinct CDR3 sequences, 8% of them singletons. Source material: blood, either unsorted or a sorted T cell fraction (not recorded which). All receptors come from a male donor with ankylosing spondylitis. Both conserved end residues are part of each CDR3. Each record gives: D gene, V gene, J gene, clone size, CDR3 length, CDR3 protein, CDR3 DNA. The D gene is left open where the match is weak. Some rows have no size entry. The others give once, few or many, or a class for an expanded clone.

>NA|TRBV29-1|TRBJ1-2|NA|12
CSVEPAEGGYTF
TGCAGCGTTGAGCCAGCGGAGGGCGGCTACACCTTC
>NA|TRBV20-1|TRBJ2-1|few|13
CSERGASYNEQFF
TGCAGTGAGCGAGGGGCTTCCTACAATGAGCAGTTCTTC
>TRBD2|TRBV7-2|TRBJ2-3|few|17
CASSFSGSVSPADTQYF
TGTGCCAGCAGCTTTAGCGGGAGTGTCTCCCCCGCAGATACGCAGTATTTT
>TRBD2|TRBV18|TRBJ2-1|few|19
CASSPRLAGAARGNHEQFF
TGTGCCAGCTCACCAAGGCTAGCGGGAGCCGCCCGGGGTAATCACGAGCAGTTCTTC
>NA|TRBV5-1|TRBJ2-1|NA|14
CASSLALSYNEQFF
TGCGCCAGCAGCCTAGCGTTATCCTACAATGAGCAGTTCTTC
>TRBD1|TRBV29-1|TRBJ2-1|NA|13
CSVRWGQANEQFF
TGCAGCGTCCGCTGGGGACAGGCCAATGAGCAGTTCTTC
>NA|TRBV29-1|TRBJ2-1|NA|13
CSSRGWYYNEQFF
TGCAGCTCCCGGGGGTGGTACTACAATGAGCAGTTCTTC
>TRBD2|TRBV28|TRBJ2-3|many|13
CASSGIAGPTQYF
TGTGCCAGCAGTGGGATAGCGGGCCCGACGCAGTATTTT
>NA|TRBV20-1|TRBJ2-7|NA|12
CSATPRGYEQYF
TGCAGTGCCACTCCCAGGGGCTACGAGCAGTACTTC
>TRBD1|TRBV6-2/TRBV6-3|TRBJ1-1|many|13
CASGQGARTEAFF
TGTGCCAGCGGACAGGGGGCGCGCACTGAAGCTTTCTTT
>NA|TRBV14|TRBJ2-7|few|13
CASSQVPAYEQYF
TGTGCCAGCAGCCAAGTGCCAGCCTACGAGCAGTACTTC
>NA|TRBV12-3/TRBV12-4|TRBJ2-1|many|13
CASNPRVYNEQFF
TGTGCCAGCAACCCAAGGGTGTACAATGAGCAGTTCTTC
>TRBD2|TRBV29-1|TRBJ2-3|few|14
CSVAGLAFLDTQYF
TGCAGCGTTGCGGGACTAGCTTTCCTCGATACGCAGTATTTT
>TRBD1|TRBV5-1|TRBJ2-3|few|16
CASSWPGQGVRDTQYF
TGCGCCAGCAGCTGGCCGGGACAGGGGGTAAGGGATACGCAGTATTTT
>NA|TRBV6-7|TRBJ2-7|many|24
CASSSVRGVGVKVGDRLGVYEQYF
TGTGCCAGCAGTTCCGTCCGGGGAGTTGGCGTTAAGGTCGGAGACCGACTAGGTGTCTACGAGCAGTACTTC
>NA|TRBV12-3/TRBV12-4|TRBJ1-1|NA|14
CASSFTGRNTEAFF
TGTGCCAGCAGTTTTACGGGGAGGAACACTGAAGCTTTCTTT
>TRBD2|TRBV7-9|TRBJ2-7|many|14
CASSSGLAGVEQYF
TGTGCCAGCAGCTCGGGACTAGCGGGAGTCGAGCAGTACTTC
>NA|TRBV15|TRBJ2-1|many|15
CATSRDGAVYNEQFF
TGTGCCACCAGCAGAGACGGAGCGGTGTACAATGAGCAGTTCTTC
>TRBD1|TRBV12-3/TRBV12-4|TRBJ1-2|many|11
CAIRDRLGYTF
TGTGCCATCCGGGACAGACTAGGCTACACCTTC
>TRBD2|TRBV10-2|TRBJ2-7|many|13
CASRTSGHPEQYF
TGCGCCAGCAGGACTAGCGGACACCCAGAGCAGTACTTC
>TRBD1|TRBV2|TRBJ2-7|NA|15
CASRKKTGAIDEQYF
TGTGCCAGCAGAAAGAAGACAGGGGCGATCGACGAGCAGTACTTC
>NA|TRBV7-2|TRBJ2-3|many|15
CASSLVAGHTDTQYF
TGTGCCAGCAGCTTAGTAGCAGGGCACACAGATACGCAGTATTTT
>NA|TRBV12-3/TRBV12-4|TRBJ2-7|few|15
CASSLLGRSTYEQYF
TGTGCCAGCAGTTTGCTCGGTCGGTCGACCTACGAGCAGTACTTC
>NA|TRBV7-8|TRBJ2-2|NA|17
CASSPLALGWGTGELFF
TGTGCCAGCAGCCCACTAGCCTTGGGCTGGGGCACCGGGGAGCTGTTTTTT
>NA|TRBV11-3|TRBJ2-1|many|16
CASSLRRTSLYNEQFF
TGTGCCAGCAGCTTACGGCGGACCTCTCTCTACAATGAGCAGTTCTTC
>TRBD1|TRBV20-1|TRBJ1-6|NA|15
CSARGTDRGKKALHF
TGCAGTGCTAGAGGAACTGACAGGGGCAAGAAGGCCCTCCACTTT
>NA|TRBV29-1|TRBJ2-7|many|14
CSVEDQSPSYEQYF
TGCAGCGTTGAAGATCAAAGCCCATCCTACGAGCAGTACTTC
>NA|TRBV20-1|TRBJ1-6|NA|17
CSARDRINGQIYSPLHF
TGCAGTGCTAGAGATCGGATAAATGGACAGATCTATTCACCCCTCCACTTT
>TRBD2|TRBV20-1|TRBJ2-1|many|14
CSATVAGPYNEQFF
TGCAGTGCTACAGTAGCGGGGCCCTACAATGAGCAGTTCTTC
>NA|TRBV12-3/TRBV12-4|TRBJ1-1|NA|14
CASSLWGGRGVAFF
TGTGCCAGCAGTTTATGGGGCGGGAGGGGAGTTGCTTTCTTT
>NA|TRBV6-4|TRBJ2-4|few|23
CASTPGRQGSPRAGDPTKNIQYF
TGTGCCAGCACCCCTGGGCGACAGGGGAGCCCCCGAGCGGGAGACCCCACCAAAAACATTCAGTACTTC
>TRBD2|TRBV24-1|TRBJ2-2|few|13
CATRGTSAGELFF
TGTGCCACCAGGGGGACTAGCGCCGGGGAGCTGTTTTTT
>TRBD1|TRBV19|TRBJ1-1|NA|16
CASRLHPGQMNTEAFF
TGTGCCAGTCGTCTTCACCCGGGACAGATGAACACTGAAGCTTTCTTT
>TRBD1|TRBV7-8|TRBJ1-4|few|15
CASSLAGTGREKLFF
TGTGCCAGCAGCTTAGCTGGGACAGGGAGGGAAAAACTGTTTTTT
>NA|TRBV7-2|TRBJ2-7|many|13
CASSLPQSYEQYF
TGTGCCAGCAGCTTACCCCAGTCATACGAGCAGTACTTC
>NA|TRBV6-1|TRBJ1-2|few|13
CASSAPGSRGYTF
TGTGCCAGCAGTGCCCCGGGGTCCCGGGGCTACACCTTC
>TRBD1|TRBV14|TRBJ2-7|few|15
CASSFRQGLTYEQYF
TGTGCCAGCAGCTTTCGACAGGGGTTAACCTACGAGCAGTACTTC
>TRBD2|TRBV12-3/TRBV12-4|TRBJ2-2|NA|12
CASRREPGELFF
TGTGCCAGCAGGCGGGAGCCCGGGGAGCTGTTTTTT
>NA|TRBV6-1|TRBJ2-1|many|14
CASSALSSYNEQFF
TGTGCCAGCAGTGCACTTTCCTCCTACAATGAGCAGTTCTTC
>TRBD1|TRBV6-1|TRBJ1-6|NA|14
CASSKDRDNSPLHF
TGTGCCAGCAGCAAAGACAGGGACAATTCACCCCTCCACTTT
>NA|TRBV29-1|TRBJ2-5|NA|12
CSVEDPGETQYF
TGCAGCGTTGAAGATCCGGGAGAGACCCAGTACTTC
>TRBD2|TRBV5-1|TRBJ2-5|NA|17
CASSRRTSGISVETQYF
TGCGCCAGCAGCCGTAGGACTAGCGGGATCTCTGTGGAGACCCAGTACTTC
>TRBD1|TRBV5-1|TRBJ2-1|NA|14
CASMNRDRDRRQFF
TGCGCCAGCATGAATCGAGACAGGGATCGACGGCAGTTCTTC
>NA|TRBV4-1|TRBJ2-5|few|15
CASSQRTLGPETQYF
TGCGCCAGCAGCCAGAGGACATTAGGCCCAGAGACCCAGTACTTC
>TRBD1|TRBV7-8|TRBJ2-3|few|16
CASSARSRTGTDTQYF
TGTGCCAGCAGCGCTCGATCGAGGACAGGGACAGATACGCAGTATTTT
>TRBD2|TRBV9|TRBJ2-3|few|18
CASSPKPAGGPSTDTQYF
TGTGCCAGCTCCCCCAAGCCAGCGGGAGGGCCTAGCACAGATACGCAGTATTTT